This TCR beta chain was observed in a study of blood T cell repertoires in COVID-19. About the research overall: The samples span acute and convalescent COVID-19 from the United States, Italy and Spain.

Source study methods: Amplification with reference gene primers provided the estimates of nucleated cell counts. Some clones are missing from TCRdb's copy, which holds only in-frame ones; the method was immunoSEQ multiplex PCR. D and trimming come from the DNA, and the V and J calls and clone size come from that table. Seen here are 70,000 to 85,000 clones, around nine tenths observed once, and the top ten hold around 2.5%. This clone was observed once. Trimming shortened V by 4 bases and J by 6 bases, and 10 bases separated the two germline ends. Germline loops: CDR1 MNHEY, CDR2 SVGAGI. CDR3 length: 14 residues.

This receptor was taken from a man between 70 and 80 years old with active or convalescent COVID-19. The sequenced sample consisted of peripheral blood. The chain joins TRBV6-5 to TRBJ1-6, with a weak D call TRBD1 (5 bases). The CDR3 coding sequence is TGTGCCAGCAGTTTTCGGACACTTAATTCACCCCTCCACTTT. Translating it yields CASSFRTLNSPLHF.